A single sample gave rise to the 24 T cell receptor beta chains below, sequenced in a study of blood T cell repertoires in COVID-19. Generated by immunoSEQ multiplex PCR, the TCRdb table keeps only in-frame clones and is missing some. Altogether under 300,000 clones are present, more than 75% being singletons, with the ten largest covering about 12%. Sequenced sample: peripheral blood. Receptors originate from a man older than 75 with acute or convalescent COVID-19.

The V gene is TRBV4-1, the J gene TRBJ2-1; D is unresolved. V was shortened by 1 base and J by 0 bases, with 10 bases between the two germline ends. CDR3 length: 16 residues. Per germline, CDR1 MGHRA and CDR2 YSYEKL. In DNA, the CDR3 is TGCGCCAGCAGCCAAGTTGACCGGAGCTCCTACAATGAGCAGTTCTTC. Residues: CASSQVDRSSYNEQFF.

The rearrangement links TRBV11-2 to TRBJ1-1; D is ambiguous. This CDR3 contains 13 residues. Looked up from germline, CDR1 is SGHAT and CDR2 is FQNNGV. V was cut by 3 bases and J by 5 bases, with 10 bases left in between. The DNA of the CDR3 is TGTGCCAGCAGCTTGAAAGCCGGGACTGAAGCTTTCTTT. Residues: CASSLKAGTEAFF.

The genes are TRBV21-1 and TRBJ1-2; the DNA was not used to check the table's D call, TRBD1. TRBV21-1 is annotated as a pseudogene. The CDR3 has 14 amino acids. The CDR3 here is CASSKDRGSWGYTF. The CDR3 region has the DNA TGTGCCAGCAGCAAAGACAGGGGATCTTGGGGCTACACCTTC.

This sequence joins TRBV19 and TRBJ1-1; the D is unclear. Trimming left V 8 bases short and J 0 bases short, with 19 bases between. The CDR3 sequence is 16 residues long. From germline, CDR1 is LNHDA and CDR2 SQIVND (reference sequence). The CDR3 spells CASQSLGGIMNTEAFF. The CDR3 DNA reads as TGTGCCAGTCAATCCCTAGGAGGAATCATGAACACTGAAGCTTTCTTT.

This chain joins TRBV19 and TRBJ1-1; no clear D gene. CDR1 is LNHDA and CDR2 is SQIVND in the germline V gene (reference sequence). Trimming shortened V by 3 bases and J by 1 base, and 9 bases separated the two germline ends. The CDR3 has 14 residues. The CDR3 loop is CASSIAGGNTEAFF. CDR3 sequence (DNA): TGTGCCAGTAGTATCGCGGGTGGGAACACTGAAGCTTTCTTT.

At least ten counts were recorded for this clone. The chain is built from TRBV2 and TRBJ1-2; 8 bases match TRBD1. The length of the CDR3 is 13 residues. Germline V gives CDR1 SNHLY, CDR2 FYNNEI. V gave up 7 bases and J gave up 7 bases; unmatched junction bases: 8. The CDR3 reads CASTLGQAVGYTF. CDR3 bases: TGTGCCAGCACCTTGGGACAGGCTGTTGGCTACACCTTC.

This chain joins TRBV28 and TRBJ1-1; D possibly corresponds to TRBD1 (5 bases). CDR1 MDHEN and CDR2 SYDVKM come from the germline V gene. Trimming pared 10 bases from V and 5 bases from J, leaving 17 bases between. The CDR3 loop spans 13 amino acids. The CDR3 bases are TGTGCCACCAATACACCCGGGGGGACTGAAGCTTTCTTT. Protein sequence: CATNTPGGTEAFF.

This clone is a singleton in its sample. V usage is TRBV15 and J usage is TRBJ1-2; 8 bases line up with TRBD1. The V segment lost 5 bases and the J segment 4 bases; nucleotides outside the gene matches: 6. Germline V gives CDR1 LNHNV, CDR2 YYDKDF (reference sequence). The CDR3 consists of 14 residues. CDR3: CATSPRGRGYGYTF. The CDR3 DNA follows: TGTGCCACCAGCCCCAGGGGGCGAGGCTATGGCTACACCTTC. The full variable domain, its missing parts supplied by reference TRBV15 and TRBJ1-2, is DAMVIQNPRYQVTQFGKPVTLSCSQTLNHNVMYWYQQKSSQAPKLLFHYYDKDFNNEADTPDNFQSRRPNTSFCFLDIRSPGLGDTAMYLCATSPRGRGYGYTFGSGTRLTVV.

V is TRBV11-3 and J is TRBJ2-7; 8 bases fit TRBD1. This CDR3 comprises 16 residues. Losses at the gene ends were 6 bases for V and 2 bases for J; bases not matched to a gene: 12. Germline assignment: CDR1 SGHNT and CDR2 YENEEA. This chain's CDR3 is CASRRPPDREAYEQYF. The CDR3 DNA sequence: TGTGCCAGCAGACGCCCCCCGGACAGGGAAGCCTACGAGCAGTACTTC.

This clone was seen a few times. The CDR3 DNA reads as TGTGCCAGCAGCTTATCGGCCGGGTCGGGCTACAATGAGCAGTTCTTC. Amino acid sequence: CASSLSAGSGYNEQFF. The chain couples TRBV7-9 to TRBJ2-1; D is ambiguous. The V and J ends lost 2 bases and 3 bases respectively, with 14 bases between them. There are 16 residues in the CDR3. The germline gives CDR1 SEHNR, CDR2 FQNEAQ (reference sequence).

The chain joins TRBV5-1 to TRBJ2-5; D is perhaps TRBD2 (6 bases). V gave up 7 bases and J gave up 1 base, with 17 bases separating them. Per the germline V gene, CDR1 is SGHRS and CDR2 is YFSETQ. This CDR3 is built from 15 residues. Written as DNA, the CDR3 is TGCGCCAGCGGCAGGTTGGGGGAGGCCCAAGAGACCCAGTACTTC. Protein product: CASGRLGEAQETQYF.

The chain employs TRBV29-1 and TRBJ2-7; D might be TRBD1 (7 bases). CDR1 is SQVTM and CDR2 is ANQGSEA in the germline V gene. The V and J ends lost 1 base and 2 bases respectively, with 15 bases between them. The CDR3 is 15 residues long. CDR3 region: CSVEGGSGGTYEQYF. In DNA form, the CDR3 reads TGCAGCGTTGAAGGGGGGTCAGGGGGGACCTACGAGCAGTACTTC.

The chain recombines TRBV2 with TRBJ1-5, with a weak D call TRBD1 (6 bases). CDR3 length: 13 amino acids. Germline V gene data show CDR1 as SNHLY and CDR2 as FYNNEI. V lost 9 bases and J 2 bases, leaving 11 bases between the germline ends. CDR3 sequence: CASKRQGNQPQHF. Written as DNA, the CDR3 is TGTGCCAGTAAAAGACAGGGCAATCAGCCCCAGCATTTT.

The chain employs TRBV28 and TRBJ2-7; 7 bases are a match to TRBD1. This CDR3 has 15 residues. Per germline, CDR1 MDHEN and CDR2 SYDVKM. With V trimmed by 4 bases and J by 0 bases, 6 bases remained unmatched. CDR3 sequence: CASSSTGLSSYEQYF. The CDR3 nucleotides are TGTGCCAGCAGTTCGACAGGGCTGAGCTCCTACGAGCAGTACTTC.

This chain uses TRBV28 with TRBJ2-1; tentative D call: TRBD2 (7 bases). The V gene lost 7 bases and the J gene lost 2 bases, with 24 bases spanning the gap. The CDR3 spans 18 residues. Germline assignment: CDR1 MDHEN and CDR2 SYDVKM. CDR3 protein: CASTTMRGGTTPYNEQFF. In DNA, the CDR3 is TGTGCCAGCACCACAATGAGGGGGGGAACCACTCCCTACAATGAGCAGTTCTTC.

CDR3 sequence: CASSMVEDASYEQYF. CDR3 sequence (DNA): TGTGCCAGTAGTATGGTGGAGGACGCTTCCTACGAGCAGTACTTC. The gene calls are TRBV19 and TRBJ2-7, with D perhaps matching TRBD2 (5 bases). Germline V gives CDR1 LNHDA, CDR2 SQIVND (reference sequence). The CDR3 extends over 15 amino acids. Trimming removed 3 bases from V and 1 base from J, with 13 bases in between.

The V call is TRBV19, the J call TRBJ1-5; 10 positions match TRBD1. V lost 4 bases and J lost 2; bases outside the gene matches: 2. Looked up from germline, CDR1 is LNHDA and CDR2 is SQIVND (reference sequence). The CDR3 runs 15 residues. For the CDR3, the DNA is TGTGCCAGTAGTACAGGACAGGGGGGCAATCAGCCCCAGCATTTT. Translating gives CASSTGQGGNQPQHF.

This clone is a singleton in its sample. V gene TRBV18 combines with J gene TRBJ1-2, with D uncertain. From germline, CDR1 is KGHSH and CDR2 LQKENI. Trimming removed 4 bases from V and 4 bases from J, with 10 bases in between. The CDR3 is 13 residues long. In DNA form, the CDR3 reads TGTGCCAGCTCACTCACAGTGGTCTATGGCTACACCTTC. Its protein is CASSLTVVYGYTF.

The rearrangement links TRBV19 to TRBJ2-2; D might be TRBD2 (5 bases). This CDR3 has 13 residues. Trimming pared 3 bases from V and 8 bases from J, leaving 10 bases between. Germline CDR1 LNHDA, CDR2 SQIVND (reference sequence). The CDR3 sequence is CASSIYSGGELFF. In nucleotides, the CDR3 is TGTGCCAGTAGTATCTATTCGGGAGGGGAGCTGTTTTTT.

CDR3 loop: CASRIGTILYEQYF. Written as DNA, the CDR3 is TGTGCCAGCAGAATCGGGACTATACTCTACGAGCAGTACTTC. This chain uses TRBV6-5 with TRBJ2-7; 7 nucleotides agree with TRBD2. From germline, CDR1 is MNHEY and CDR2 SVGAGI. The CDR3 has 14 residues. Trimming at V came to 6 bases and at J to 3 bases, leaving 8 bases not matched to a gene.

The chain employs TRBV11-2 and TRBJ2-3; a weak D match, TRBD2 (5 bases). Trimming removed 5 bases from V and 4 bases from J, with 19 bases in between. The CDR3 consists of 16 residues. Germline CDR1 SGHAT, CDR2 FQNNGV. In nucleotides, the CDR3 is TGTGCCAGCAGCCGAAAGAGGACTCCCGGTGCAGATACGCAGTATTTT. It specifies CASSRKRTPGADTQYF. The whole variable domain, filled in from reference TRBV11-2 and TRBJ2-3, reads EAGVAQSPRYKIIEKRQSVAFWCNPISGHATLYWYQQILGQGPKLLIQFQNNGVVDDSQLPKDRFSAERLKGVDSTLKIQPAKLEDSAVYLCASSRKRTPGADTQYFGPGTRLTVL.

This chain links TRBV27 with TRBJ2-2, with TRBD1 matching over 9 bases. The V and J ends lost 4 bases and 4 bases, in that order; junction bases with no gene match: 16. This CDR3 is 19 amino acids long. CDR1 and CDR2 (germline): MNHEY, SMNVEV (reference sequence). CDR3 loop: CASSSPSLQGARGTGELFF. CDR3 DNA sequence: TGTGCCAGCAGTTCCCCGAGCCTACAGGGGGCGCGCGGCACCGGGGAGCTGTTTTTT.

The CDR3 DNA follows: TGCGCCAGCAGCCCACAGGGGGAGAACTACAATGAGCAGTTCTTC. Translation: CASSPQGENYNEQFF. This sequence joins TRBV5-1 and TRBJ2-1; 8 bases agree with TRBD1. CDR1 and CDR2 (germline): SGHRS, YFSETQ. CDR3 length equals 15 residues. Losses at the gene ends were 4 bases for V and 3 bases for J; bases not matched to a gene: 6.

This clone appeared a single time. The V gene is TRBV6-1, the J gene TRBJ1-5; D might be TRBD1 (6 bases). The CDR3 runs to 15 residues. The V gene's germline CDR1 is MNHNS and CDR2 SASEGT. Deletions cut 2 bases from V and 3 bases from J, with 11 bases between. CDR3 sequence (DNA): TGTGCCAGCAGTGAAAGGGGGGGGATCAATCAGCCCCAGCATTTT. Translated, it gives CASSERGGINQPQHF.